This T cell receptor beta chain is from a study of shared clonotypes between healthy human individuals. The CDR3 extends over 14 amino acids. Germline CDR1 MNHEY, CDR2 SMNVEV (reference sequence). With 2 bases removed from V and 2 bases from J, the gap between germline ends came to 10 bases. The protocol was immunoSEQ multiplex PCR, while the TCRdb copy is restricted to in-frame clones and leaves out a portion. The sample lists about half a million clones, more than 75% seen once, with around 12% in the top ten. The clonotype comes from a woman between 40 and 50 years old in good health. Some clones in this sample may be carry-over from other donors' samples. The gene calls are TRBV27 and TRBJ2-7; no clear D. The sample comprised PBMCs. In nucleotides, the CDR3 is TGTGCCAGCAGTTTAGGCCTACGGGCCTACGAGCAGTACTTC. Its protein product is CASSLGLRAYEQYF.